This T cell receptor (beta chain) was obtained from a study of blood T cell repertoires in COVID-19 (TCRdb year 2020). At the level of the whole study: The collaborator samples originated in the United States, Italy and Spain and spanned the acute and convalescent phases of COVID-19. The prospective study material was composed of cDNA or gDNA derived from T cells, B-cell-depleted T cells, or PBMCs. Subjects who had been exposed to COVID-19, were actively infected with it, or had recovered from it provided the deeply sampled blood TCRbeta repertoires that made up the dataset. A freely available public database, intended as a resource for researchers studying the immune response to SARS-CoV-2, is where the repertoires were released. The samples were drawn from two sources: the first 160 participants of the ongoing ImmuneRACE study, and 1,254 subjects contributed by 6 global collaborators. Sample metadata almost always included a de-identified subject ID, COVID-19 status, age in years and sex. Where available, HLA class I and class II types were taken from metadata supplied by the sample provider and were not determined by assay-based typing. Results the study describes overall, beyond this receptor: How much clinical and demographic metadata was included differed by source and by participant, and the metadata was provided uncurated.

Collaborating institutions collected whole blood in K2EDTA tubes following their own protocols. For TCRbeta analysis, collaborators shipped samples in one of three forms: frozen whole blood, isolated PBMCs, or DNA extracted from either of those sample types. The immunoSEQ Assay, a bias-controlled multiplex PCR, was used to amplify TCRbeta CDR3 regions from genomic DNA. As for the original processing: Nucleated cell counts per sample were estimated from amplification of reference gene primers within the assay. Sequence reads were collapsed and filtered to measure the absolute abundance of every unique TCRbeta CDR3 rearrangement. For each sample, productive Simpson clonality was calculated by taking the square root of Simpson's diversity index across productive rearrangements. In TCRdb, the immuneACCESS table is reduced to in-frame sequences with V and J assigned. These tables do not hold every clone; where another copy was compared, an unresolved V gene accounts for under half, and the others remain unexplained. From that table come the V and J calls and clone size; the DNA was used to work out D and trimming. Within this sample are about 170,000 clones, with about 80% of them counted one time only. The ten largest clones represent roughly 8.1% of the sample.

On this clone: It has no known antigen specificity. The sample holds no much larger clone one base away, and base qualities are not on file. The same CDR3 can be traced to other DNA sequences in this sample.

This TCR came from a woman aged 65 to 85 with acute or convalescent COVID-19. The sequenced material came from peripheral blood.

The bases read TGTGCTAAGTCGTGGGGGGGGTCCAATGAGCAGTTCTTC. It translates to CAKSWGGSNEQFF. The chain is assembled from TRBV30 and TRBJ2-1, with 7 central nucleotides matching TRBD2. From the cysteine up to the phenylalanine, the CDR3 has a length of 13 residues. Only CDR3 DNA remains: 39 bases, in frame from the first base. In the germline V gene (reference sequence), CDR1 corresponds to GTSNPN and CDR2 to SVGIG.